This is a list of T cell receptor beta chains from one sample in a study of cytomegalovirus exposure and HLA in healthy donors. Only in-frame clones appear in the TCRdb table, and some are missing; sequencing was by immunoSEQ multiplex PCR. The table has around 200,000 clones, over 80% seen once; the top ten hold about 1.6%. The material sequenced was PBMCs. The origin of the receptors is a man aged 50-59 years in good health and CMV-seronegative. Both conserved end residues are trimmed from each CDR3. Expanded clones get a size class; other rows say once, few or many, or leave the size out.

v_call,j_call,clone_size,cdr3_aa
TRBV5-4,TRBJ2-7,.,ASSSQGLAGNEQY
TRBV6-6,TRBJ1-1,.,ASTKTGVTEAF
TRBV19,TRBJ2-1,.,ATASGRAGNEQF
TRBV7-2,TRBJ1-5,once,ASSYRQGGQPQH
TRBV29-1,TRBJ1-2,.,SVSATTGNYGYT
TRBV6-5,TRBJ1-3,.,ASTSSGNTIY
TRBV7-9,TRBJ2-7,once,ASSWTGYEQY
TRBV5-1,TRBJ2-3,.,ASSSGQRADTQY
TRBV5-1,TRBJ2-2,.,ASSSGTSAGELF
TRBV30,TRBJ1-5,.,AWGGRGNDHQPQH
TRBV2,TRBJ1-4,.,ASKQGTTNEKLF
TRBV19,TRBJ1-1,.,ASSIVGTGNTEAF
TRBV5-1,TRBJ1-4,.,ASSYDGQLNEKLF
TRBV6-1,TRBJ1-1,.,ASSESSDYISEAF
TRBV4-2,TRBJ2-3,.,ASSLLAGGEDTQY
TRBV5-1,TRBJ2-3,.,ASSLERGGSADTQY
TRBV18,TRBJ2-1,.,ASSLRTSGVNNEQF
TRBV7-2,.,.,ASSQSGTGIYEQY
TRBV29-1,TRBJ2-1,.,SVIATSYNEQF
TRBV7-7,.,once,ASSPIAGARNEQF
TRBV11-3,TRBJ2-1,.,ASSPGGGRTYNEQF
TRBV18,TRBJ1-2,.,ASSRVSGDSTNYGYT
TRBV28,TRBJ1-1,.,ASTGGRTEAF
TRBV27,TRBJ2-3,.,ASSLRHSTDTQY
TRBV7-3,TRBJ1-2,.,ASSAGTGVQQGRRCHGYT
TRBV7-9,TRBJ2-3,.,SSSRPGGNTDTQY
TRBV28,TRBJ1-2,.,ASSSLLGFNYGYT